Listed here are 9 T cell receptor beta chains from one sample, sequenced in a study of CD8 T cells in Susac syndrome. Random hexamers were used to reverse transcribe an amount of about 0.45 to 1 ug RNA. TCRdb called the immunoSEQ multiplex PCR reads again in MiXCR, with one record for every CDR3 protein. The top ten clones hold roughly 0.14% of a sample with hundreds of thousands of distinct CDR3 sequences, approximately 94% of them seen once. The sequencing input was CD4+ T cells from PBMCs. The receptors stem from a human donor with Susac syndrome.

This clonotype was seen just once. The chain recombines TRBV6-5 with TRBJ2-2; 8 bases map to TRBD1. The CDR3 is made up of 14 amino acids. V gave up 7 bases and J gave up 5 bases; unmatched junction bases: 6. Germline values: CDR1 MNHEY, CDR2 SVGAGI. CDR3 coding DNA: TGTGCCAGCACCAGGGGGCATAGGACCGGGGAGCTGTTTTTT. It encodes CASTRGHRTGELFF.

The genes are TRBV30 and TRBJ2-1, with 9 bases fitting TRBD2. The CDR3 runs 15 residues. The J segment lost 6 bases and the V segment lost 0 bases, leaving 6 bases of the junction unmatched. The germline V gene encodes CDR1 GTSNPN and CDR2 SVGIG (reference sequence). This CDR3 reads CAWSVPAGGPNEQFF. CDR3 DNA: TGTGCCTGGAGTGTACCCGCGGGGGGGCCCAATGAGCAGTTCTTC.

This sequence joins TRBV20-1 and TRBJ1-6; TRBD1 matches at 7 bases. Trimming removed 4 bases from V and 5 bases from J; junction bases left unmatched: 8. The CDR3 has 15 amino acids. The germline gives CDR1 DFQATT, CDR2 SNEGSKA (reference sequence). The CDR3 DNA reads as TGCAGTGCTACGGCAGGGGGTATTGATAATTCACCCCTCCACTTT. Amino acids: CSATAGGIDNSPLHF.

V is TRBV19 and J is TRBJ1-6, with D possibly being TRBD1 (5 bases). The germline CDR1 and CDR2 sequences are LNHDA and SQIVND (reference sequence). The CDR3 loop spans 17 amino acids. V was clipped by 3 bases and J by 0 bases, with 12 bases between them. The CDR3 nucleotides are TGTGCCAGTAGTATTCGACAGCAAAGCTCCTATAATTCACCCCTCCACTTT. Amino acid sequence: CASSIRQQSSYNSPLHF.

The chain links TRBV11-1 to TRBJ2-5; 7 positions match TRBD2. Per germline, CDR1 SGHAT and CDR2 FQDESV (reference sequence). CDR3 length: 14 amino acids. With 5 bases clipped from V and 3 bases from J, the junction kept 6 bases outside the gene matches. CDR3 bases: TGTGCCAGCAGCCCTGGGGGGGTGGAAGAGACCCAGTACTTC. The encoded protein is CASSPGGVEETQYF.

This clonotype appeared once. The chain links TRBV20-1 to TRBJ2-5; 13 bases agree with TRBD2. V lost 5 bases and J lost 5; bases outside the gene matches: 8. The germline V gene encodes CDR1 DFQATT and CDR2 SNEGSKA (reference sequence). The CDR3 contains 15 residues. The CDR3 DNA follows: TGCAGTGCTGGCAGACTAGCGGGGGGAAGGGAGACCCAGTACTTC. Its translation: CSAGRLAGGRETQYF.

V and J are TRBV20-1 and TRBJ2-7; 8 nucleotides match TRBD2. This CDR3 comprises 12 residues. V lost 5 bases, J lost 2 bases, and 2 bases stayed unmatched. Germline CDR1 is DFQATT and CDR2 is SNEGSKA (reference sequence). The CDR3 sequence is CSAGAGAYEQYF. In DNA form, the CDR3 reads TGCAGTGCTGGAGCGGGGGCCTACGAGCAGTACTTC.

This chain joins TRBV10-3 and TRBJ2-5; TRBD1 aligns across 10 bases. After removal of 4 bases from V and 3 bases from J, the junction contained 11 bases not matched to a gene. The CDR3 is 17 residues long. CDR1 is ENHRY, CDR2 SYGVKD, per germline. CDR3 protein: CAISVGTGATKEETQYF. CDR3 bases: TGTGCCATCAGTGTAGGGACAGGGGCCACGAAGGAAGAGACCCAGTACTTC.

This clonotype was observed a single time. The gene calls are TRBV29-1 and TRBJ2-2; no clear D gene. Trimming took off 4 bases at V and 0 bases at J, with 12 bases between the two ends. CDR1 and CDR2 (germline): SQVTM, ANQGSEA. The CDR3 loop spans 15 amino acids. CDR3 sequence: CSVVGSLPNTGELFF. CDR3 in DNA: TGCAGCGTTGTAGGCAGTCTTCCGAACACCGGGGAGCTGTTTTTT.